Below are 6 T cell receptor beta chains sequenced from a single sample in a study of Tregs in tolerant kidney transplant recipients. Recipients received nonmyeloablative bone marrow transplants from related graft donors, with transient mixed chimerism. Measured with immunoSEQ multiplex PCR; TCRdb has only the in-frame clones, and not every one. In total, the table holds about 23,000 clones. The starting material was CD4+ T cells from blood (PBMCs), obtained 6 months after the transplant. These receptors were taken from a human patient who received a combined kidney and bone marrow transplant. Some T cells may be graft donor cells.

Comments on this clone: The CDR3 goes on 3 residues after the read ends, and that part is filled in from the germline J gene. The J gene is TRBJ2-7, the V gene TRBV10-3; TRBD1 matches at 11 bases. This CDR3 contains 17 residues. CDR1 is ENHRY and CDR2 is SYGVKD in the germline V gene. J was trimmed by 6 bases and V by 6 bases; bases with no gene match: 16. CDR3 region: CAISPLDGTGGRGEQYF. The part of the CDR3 DNA that was read is TGTGCCATCAGCCCCTTAGATGGGACAGGGGGGAGAGGCGAG.

A note on this clone: The read gets to within 3 residues of the CDR3 end, and the germline J gene fills in the rest. The genes are TRBV20-1 and TRBJ1-1; 9 nucleotides align to TRBD1. Germline trimming cut 0 bases from V and 1 base from J; bases unmatched to any gene: 15. There are 19 residues in the CDR3. Per germline, CDR1 DFQATT and CDR2 SNEGSKA (reference sequence). The CDR3 DNA, read in part, is TGCAGTGCTAGAGATTGGTCACCGGGACAGGGAATAAGGAACACTGAA. Its protein product is CSARDWSPGQGIRNTE. The full CDR3 reads CSARDWSPGQGIRNTEAFF.

Concerning this clone: The read ends 3 residues shy of where the CDR3 ends; the end is completed using the germline J gene. This chain connects TRBV7-8 to TRBJ2-7; D assignment may be TRBD1 or TRBD2 (5 bases each). This CDR3 contains 15 residues. V lost 1 base to trimming and J lost 1 base, with 11 bases between them. Germline CDR1 and CDR2: SGHVS and FQNEAQ. The CDR3 bases that were read are TGTGCCAGCAGCTTAGAGAGGGGTCTTTCCTACGAG. Residues: CASSLERGLSYE. The whole CDR3 region reads CASSLERGLSYEQYF. The whole variable domain, remainder taken from reference TRBV7-8 and TRBJ2-7, is GAGVSQSPRYKVAKRGQDVALRCDPISGHVSLFWYQQALGQGPEFLTYFQNEAQLDKSGLPSDRFFAERPEGSVSTLKIQRTQQEDSAVYLCASSLERGLSYEQYFGPGTRLTVT.

As regards this clone: From the germline J gene comes the end of the CDR3, since the read stops 3 residues before it. The chain carries TRBV4-2 and TRBJ1-1, with TRBD1 as a possible D gene (5 bases). The CDR3 sequence is 20 residues long. Germline V gene data show CDR1 as LGHNA and CDR2 as YNFKEQ. V gave up 4 bases and J gave up 3 bases, with 30 bases separating them. The chain's CDR3 is CASSPPQAGRSAKNHTEAFF. Incomplete CDR3 DNA: TGTGCCAGCAGCCCGCCCCAGGCAGGGCGATCCGCGAAAAATCACACTGAA.

Concerning this clone itself: The observed sequence ends 3 residues before the CDR3 terminus, with the missing tail filled in from the germline J gene. The chain is built from TRBV7-2 and TRBJ2-1; TRBD1 agrees at 9 bases. There are 15 residues in the CDR3. Looked up from germline, CDR1 is SGHTA and CDR2 is FQGNSA. V shed 1 base and J 8 bases; nucleotides not matched to a gene: 6. Here the CDR3 reads CASSLGGTGSYEQFF. The DNA read from the CDR3 is TGTGCCAGCAGCTTAGGGGGGACAGGGTCGTATGAG.

In regard to this clone: The read ends 3 residues before the CDR3 terminus; that terminus is restored from the germline J gene. V is TRBV18 and J is TRBJ2-5; 8 bases match TRBD1. This CDR3 region has 17 residues. Trimming removed 1 base from V and 0 bases from J; junction bases left unmatched: 7. Germline V lookup: CDR1 KGHSH, CDR2 LQKENI. The sequenced part of the CDR3 DNA is TGTGCCAGCTCACCACTGGACAGGGCCCGGTACCAAGAGACC. This sequence encodes CASSPLDRARYQET. From start to end, the CDR3 is CASSPLDRARYQETQYF. The whole variable domain, filled in from reference TRBV18 and TRBJ2-5, reads NAGVMQNPRHLVRRRGQEARLRCSPMKGHSHVYWYRQLPEEGLKFMVYLQKENIIDESGMPKERFSAEFPKEGPSILRIQQVVRGDSAAYFCASSPLDRARYQETQYFGPGTRLLVL.